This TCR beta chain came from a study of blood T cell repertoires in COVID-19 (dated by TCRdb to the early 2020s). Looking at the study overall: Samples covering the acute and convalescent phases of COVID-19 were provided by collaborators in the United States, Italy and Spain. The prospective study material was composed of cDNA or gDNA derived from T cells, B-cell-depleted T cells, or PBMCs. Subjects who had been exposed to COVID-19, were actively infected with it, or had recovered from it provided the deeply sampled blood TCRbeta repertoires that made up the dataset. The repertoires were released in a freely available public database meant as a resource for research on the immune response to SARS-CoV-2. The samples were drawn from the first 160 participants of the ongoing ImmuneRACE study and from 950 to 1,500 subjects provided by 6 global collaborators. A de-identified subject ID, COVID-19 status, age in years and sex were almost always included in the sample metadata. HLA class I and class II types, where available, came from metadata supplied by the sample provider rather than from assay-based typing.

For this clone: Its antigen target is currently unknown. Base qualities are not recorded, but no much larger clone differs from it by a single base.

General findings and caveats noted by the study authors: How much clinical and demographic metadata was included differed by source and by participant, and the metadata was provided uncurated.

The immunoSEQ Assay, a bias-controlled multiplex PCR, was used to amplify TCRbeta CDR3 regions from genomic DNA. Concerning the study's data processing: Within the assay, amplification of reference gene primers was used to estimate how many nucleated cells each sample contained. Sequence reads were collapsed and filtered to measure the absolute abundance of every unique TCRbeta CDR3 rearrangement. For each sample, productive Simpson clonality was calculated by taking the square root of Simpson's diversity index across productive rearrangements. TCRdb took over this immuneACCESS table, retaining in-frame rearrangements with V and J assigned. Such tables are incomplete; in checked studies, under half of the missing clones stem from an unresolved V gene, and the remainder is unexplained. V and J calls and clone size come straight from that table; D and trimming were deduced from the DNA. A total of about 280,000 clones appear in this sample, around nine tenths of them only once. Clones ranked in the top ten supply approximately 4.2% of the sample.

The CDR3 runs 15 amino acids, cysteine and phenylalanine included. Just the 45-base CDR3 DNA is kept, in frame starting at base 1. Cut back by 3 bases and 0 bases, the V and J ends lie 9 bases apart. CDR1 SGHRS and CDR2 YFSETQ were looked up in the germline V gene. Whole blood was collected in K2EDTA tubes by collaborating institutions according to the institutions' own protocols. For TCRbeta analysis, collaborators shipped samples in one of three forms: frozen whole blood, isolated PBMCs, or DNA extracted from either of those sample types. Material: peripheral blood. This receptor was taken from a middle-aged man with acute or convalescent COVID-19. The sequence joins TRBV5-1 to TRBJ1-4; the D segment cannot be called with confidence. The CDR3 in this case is CASSSVLATNEKLFF. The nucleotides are TGCGCCAGCAGCTCGGTACTTGCAACTAATGAAAAACTGTTTTTT.